This is a list of T cell receptor beta chains from one sample in a study of cytomegalovirus exposure and HLA in healthy donors. Repertoires were generated with immunoSEQ multiplex PCR, while TCRdb's copy carries only in-frame clones and drops some. The sample has approximately 170,000 clones, 68% seen once. Input material: PBMCs. These receptors came from a woman aged 40 to 50 in good health and CMV-seropositive. Both conserved end residues are part of each CDR3. Each record gives: D gene, clone size, V gene, J gene, CDR3 DNA, CDR3 protein. D genes are given only for firm matches. Rows may omit the clone size; those that give it use once, few, many or a size class.

.,.,TRBV18,TRBJ2-5,TGTGCCAGCTCACCACCGACTAGCCAAGAGACCCAGTACTTC,CASSPPTSQETQYF
TRBD2,.,TRBV6-5,TRBJ2-3,TGTGCCAGCAGCCGGGACTACACAGATACGCAGTATTTT,CASSRDYTDTQYF
.,.,TRBV29-1,TRBJ1-1,TGCAGCGTTGCGGGACAACGTAACACTGAAGCTTTCTTT,CSVAGQRNTEAFF
TRBD1,.,TRBV6-5,TRBJ2-7,TGTGCCAGCAGTTACTCGGGGCAGGGGGCCAACGAGCAGTACTTC,CASSYSGQGANEQYF
.,.,TRBV7-8,TRBJ2-7,TGTGCCAGCAGCTCCCGGGCAGGGACCTACGAGCAGTACTTC,CASSSRAGTYEQYF
TRBD1,.,TRBV25-1,TRBJ2-3,TGTGCCAGCAGGGACAGGGAGACAGATACGCAGTATTTT,CASRDRETDTQYF
.,.,TRBV9,TRBJ1-3,TGTGCCAGCAGCGCGGGACATGGAAACACCATATATTTT,CASSAGHGNTIYF
TRBD1,few,TRBV4-3,TRBJ2-1,TGCGCCAGCAGCCCGACCCCTCAGGGGGCGGGTGAGCAGTTCTTC,CASSPTPQGAGEQFF
.,.,TRBV18,TRBJ2-5,TGTGCCAGCTCACCTACAGGGAACTTCCAAGAGACCCAGTACTTC,CASSPTGNFQETQYF
.,.,TRBV4-2,TRBJ2-7,TGTGCCAGCAGCCAAGAGCGGCCAACCTACGAGCAGTACTTC,CASSQERPTYEQYF
.,once,TRBV4-2,TRBJ2-5,TGTGCCAGCAGCCAAGACTTACTGGAGACCCAGTACTTC,CASSQDLLETQYF
TRBD1,.,TRBV25-1,TRBJ2-3,TGTGCCAGCGGGGAGACAGGGAGCACAGATACGCAGTATTTT,CASGETGSTDTQYF
.,.,TRBV11-2,TRBJ2-2,TGTGCCAGCAAGATAGGCGGGTGGGGCACCGGGGAGCTGTTTTTT,CASKIGGWGTGELFF
TRBD1,.,TRBV6-4,TRBJ1-6,TGTGCCAGCAGTGACGGGACAGGCAATTCACCCCTCCACTTT,CASSDGTGNSPLHF
.,.,TRBV29-1,TRBJ2-3,TGCAGCGTTGAATATACAGGCGCAGATACGCAGTATTTT,CSVEYTGADTQYF
.,.,TRBV19,TRBJ1-3,TGTGCCAGTAGTATACAATCTGGAAACACCATATATTTT,CASSIQSGNTIYF
TRBD2,.,TRBV5-6,TRBJ2-7,TGTGCCAGCAGCTGGGGGACTAGCGGGGGGCAGAGCTCCTACGAGCAGTACTTC,CASSWGTSGGQSSYEQYF
.,.,TRBV27,TRBJ1-6,TGTGCCAGCAGTCTACTAACAGGGCGCAGTTCACCCCTCCACTTT,CASSLLTGRSSPLHF
.,.,TRBV2,TRBJ2-7,TGTGCCAGCAGTGCCCAGGGTATCGACGAGCAGTACTTC,CASSAQGIDEQYF
.,few,TRBV5-6,TRBJ1-4,TGTGCCAGCAGTTTTTCACAGGGTTGGGGTGAAAAACTGTTTTTT,CASSFSQGWGEKLFF
TRBD1,.,TRBV2,TRBJ1-2,TGTGCCAGCAGACTTGAGGGGGCCTCGGACTATGGCTACACCTTC,CASRLEGASDYGYTF
TRBD2,once,TRBV5-1,TRBJ2-1,TGCGCCAGCAGCTCGACTAGCGGGAGCGGTGAGCAGTTCTTC,CASSSTSGSGEQFF
TRBD1,.,TRBV13,TRBJ2-3,TGTGCCAGCAGCCCTGGACAGGGGGAGACGGATACGCAGTATTTT,CASSPGQGETDTQYF
TRBD1,.,TRBV10-3,TRBJ2-2,TGTGCCATCAGCGGGGGCCCCGGGACAGGGGAAGACGGGGAGCTGTTTTTT,CAISGGPGTGEDGELFF
.,.,TRBV28,TRBJ1-5,TGTGCCAGCAGTACAGGGTTGGTTCAGCCCCAGAATTTT,CASSTGLVQPQNF
.,.,TRBV4-2,TRBJ1-2,TGTGCCAGCAGCCAAGGACGGGTGACGGGCTACACCTTC,CASSQGRVTGYTF
.,.,TRBV10-3,TRBJ2-1,TGTGCCATCAGTGAGATAGGAGCGGCATACAATGAGCAGTTCTTC,CAISEIGAAYNEQFF
.,once,TRBV19,TRBJ1-6,TGTGCCAGTAGCTACAGGGATTCACCCCTCCACTTT,CASSYRDSPLHF
.,.,TRBV6-5,TRBJ1-5,TGTGCCAGCAGTTACTTAGGGGGGGCTCAGCCCCAGCATTTT,CASSYLGGAQPQHF
.,.,TRBV7-9,TRBJ2-2,TGTGCCAGCAGCTTGGGGACTTTAGCTGGGACCGGGGAGCTGTTTTTT,CASSLGTLAGTGELFF
.,.,TRBV29-1,TRBJ1-3,TGCAGCGCCATCCGGGACACGGCAGGCACCATATATTTT,CSAIRDTAGTIYF
.,.,TRBV6-5,TRBJ2-4,TGTGCCAGCAGTTATAACCGGGAGAACATTCAGTACTTC,CASSYNRENIQYF
TRBD1,.,TRBV5-4,TRBJ2-1,TGTGCCAGCAGCTTGGTTTCGGGGACAGGTGGCAATGAGCAGTTCTTC,CASSLVSGTGGNEQFF
TRBD1,few,TRBV18,TRBJ2-5,TGTGCCAGCTCACTGACAGGGGATGAGGAGACCCAGTACTTC,CASSLTGDEETQYF
.,few,TRBV27,TRBJ1-1,TGTGCCAGCAGTTTAGGGGGGACCGCCGTCAACCCTGAAGCTTTCTTT,CASSLGGTAVNPEAFF
TRBD1,.,TRBV5-1,TRBJ1-2,TGCGCCAGCAGCTCCGGACAGGAAATATATGGCTACACCTTC,CASSSGQEIYGYTF
TRBD1,.,TRBV2,TRBJ1-1,TGTGCCAGCAGGGATAAACAGGGGAGTGCTGAAGCTTTCTTT,CASRDKQGSAEAFF
.,.,TRBV19,TRBJ2-6,TGTGCCAGTAGTATCCCCAACAGGGCTGGGGCCAACGTCCTGACTTTC,CASSIPNRAGANVLTF
.,.,TRBV18,TRBJ2-7,TGTGCCAGCCTCAGCTCCTACGAGCAGTACTTC,CASLSSYEQYF
TRBD2,.,TRBV5-4,TRBJ2-5,TGTGCCAGCAGCTTGGTAGCGGGGGGTCAAGAGACCCAGTACTTC,CASSLVAGGQETQYF
.,.,TRBV4-3,TRBJ2-2,TGCGCCAGCAGCTCAGGCCCCCGATACACCGGGGAGCTGTTTTTT,CASSSGPRYTGELFF
TRBD1,.,TRBV25-1,TRBJ1-2,TGTGCCAGCAGTGAACCGACAGGGGTGCAGGGCTACACCTTC,CASSEPTGVQGYTF
.,.,TRBV6-1,TRBJ1-5,TGTGCCAGCAGTGTCCTAGGCAATCAGCCCCAGCATTTT,CASSVLGNQPQHF
TRBD1,.,TRBV7-9,TRBJ2-2,TGTGCCAGCAGCTTTTCCGGGACAGGGGTCACCGGGGAGCTGTTTTTT,CASSFSGTGVTGELFF
TRBD1,.,TRBV7-3,TRBJ1-1,TGTGCCAGCAGCTTAACGCCGGGACAGACGAACACTGAAGCTTTCTTT,CASSLTPGQTNTEAFF
TRBD1,.,TRBV18,TRBJ2-3,TGTGCCAGCGCAGCGACAGGGAACACAGATACGCAGTATTTT,CASAATGNTDTQYF
.,.,TRBV25-1,TRBJ1-2,TGTGCCAGCAGTCTGGGGGGGGGCGCAACCGTTAACTATGGCTACACCTTC,CASSLGGGATVNYGYTF
.,few,TRBV28,TRBJ1-1,TGTGCCAGCCGGACTGTGACAGGCCTCACTGAAGCTTTCTTT,CASRTVTGLTEAFF
.,.,TRBV18,TRBJ2-7,TGTGCCAGCTCACCAACGGCAGGGGACTACGAGCAGTACTTC,CASSPTAGDYEQYF
TRBD1,.,TRBV5-8,TRBJ1-6,TGTGCCAGCAGCTTGGCCAGGGGGGAGTATTCACCCCTCCACTTT,CASSLARGEYSPLHF
.,.,TRBV11-2,TRBJ2-3,TGTGCCAGCAGCTTACGCGCAATCACAGATACGCAGTATTTT,CASSLRAITDTQYF
.,once,TRBV18,TRBJ2-1,TGTGCCAGCTCACCAATGGCTAGCGCTTACAATGAGCAGTTCTTC,CASSPMASAYNEQFF
.,.,TRBV5-1,TRBJ2-7,TGCGCCAGCAGCTTGGCTGGGGGGGGGCTCTCCTACGAGCAGTACTTC,CASSLAGGGLSYEQYF
.,few,TRBV6-5,TRBJ2-1,TGTGCCAGCAGTGCCCGGGACATCTCCTACAATGAGCAGTTCTTC,CASSARDISYNEQFF
TRBD2,.,TRBV5-1,TRBJ2-7,TGCGCCAGCAGCTTGGCCGGCCAGGGAGGGTACGAGCAGTACTTC,CASSLAGQGGYEQYF
.,.,TRBV5-6,TRBJ2-7,TGTGCCAGCAGCCTGGGGCAGGGAACCGTCGTCGCCTACGAGCAGTACTTC,CASSLGQGTVVAYEQYF
TRBD1,.,TRBV18,TRBJ2-7,TGTGCCAGCTCACAGGGACAGGGGGGATTGATCGAGCAGTACTTC,CASSQGQGGLIEQYF
.,few,TRBV4-1,TRBJ1-5,TGCGCCAGCAGCCAAGATATGAGGGATCAGCCCCAGCATTTT,CASSQDMRDQPQHF
.,.,TRBV7-6,TRBJ2-7,TGTGCCAGCAGCTTCGACTTCGGCGAGCAGTACTTC,CASSFDFGEQYF
TRBD1,.,TRBV9,TRBJ1-1,TGTGCCAGCAGCCCAGGGGGAGGACATACGAACACTGAAGCTTTCTTT,CASSPGGGHTNTEAFF